This passage covers 14 T cell receptor beta chains from one sample sequenced in a study of cytomegalovirus exposure and HLA in healthy donors. PCR amplification relied on 60 Vbeta primers (plus 13 Jbeta primers). Clones were sequenced by immunoSEQ multiplex PCR, and TCRdb holds only the in-frame ones, with some missing. Recorded here are some 75,000 clones; the top ten clones represent 4.5% to 5%. Sequenced material: PBMCs. These receptors were collected from a man aged 35 to 55 in good health and CMV-seronegative.

This sequence joins TRBV30 and TRBJ2-5; TRBD2 matches 9 bases. CDR1 is GTSNPN, CDR2 SVGIG, per germline (reference sequence). This CDR3 contains 15 residues. V lost 0 bases, J lost 4 bases, and 6 bases stayed unmatched. CDR3 in amino acids: CAWSVSGSGGETQYF. CDR3 sequence (DNA): TGTGCCTGGAGTGTCTCGGGTAGCGGGGGAGAGACCCAGTACTTC. Supplemented by reference TRBV30 and TRBJ2-5, the full variable domain reads SQTIHQWPATLVQPVGSPLSLECTVEGTSNPNLYWYRQAAGRGLQLLFYSVGIGQISSEVPQNLSASRPQDRQFILSSKKLLLSDSGFYLCAWSVSGSGGETQYFGPGTRLLVL.

The chain links TRBV5-1 to TRBJ2-2; 8 nucleotides match TRBD1. Germline-derived CDR1 and CDR2 are SGHRS and YFSETQ. CDR3 length: 15 amino acids. The trim removed 3 bases at V and 2 bases at J, leaving 3 bases unmatched. This CDR3 reads CASSSTGVNTGELFF. CDR3 in DNA: TGCGCCAGCAGCTCGACAGGGGTTAACACCGGGGAGCTGTTTTTT.

The rearrangement joins TRBV7-2 to TRBJ2-1, with 7 bases identical to TRBD2. CDR3 length: 15 residues. CDR1 is SGHTA, CDR2 FQGNSA, per germline. The V segment lost 3 bases and the J segment 6 bases; nucleotides outside the gene matches: 8. The CDR3 DNA follows: TGTGCCAGCAGCTTTGGGGGGACTACTGTCAATGAGCAGTTCTTC. This gives the protein CASSFGGTTVNEQFF.

The rearrangement links TRBV6-7 to TRBJ1-5, with 8 positions matching TRBD1. TRBV6-7 is an ORF, with its function uncertain. This CDR3 is 17 amino acids long. V was clipped by 8 bases and J by 0 bases; unmatched bases: 12. This chain's CDR3 is CASPRGRVDNSNQPQHF. Written as DNA, the CDR3 is TGTGCCAGCCCCAGGGGGCGGGTCGACAATAGCAATCAGCCCCAGCATTTT.

The rearrangement uses TRBV5-1 and TRBJ2-7; 9 nucleotides match TRBD1. The V and J ends lost 0 bases and 6 bases, in that order; junction bases with no gene match: 7. Germline values: CDR1 SGHRS, CDR2 YFSETQ. The CDR3 is made up of 15 amino acids. The CDR3 here is CASSLAGTGSGEQYF. DNA for the CDR3: TGCGCCAGCAGCTTGGCCGGGACAGGGTCGGGCGAGCAGTACTTC.

The chain uses TRBV11-1 and TRBJ2-1; 10 bases match TRBD2. This CDR3 spans 15 amino acids. CDR1 SGHAT and CDR2 FQDESV come from the germline V gene (reference sequence). The junction had 7 bases not matched to a gene; V was cut back by 5 bases and J by 6 bases. The CDR3 sequence: CASSRGTSEVNEQFF. The CDR3 DNA follows: TGTGCCAGCAGCCGCGGGACTAGCGAGGTCAATGAGCAGTTCTTC.

The gene calls are TRBV7-6 and TRBJ1-2; TRBD1 matches at 9 bases. V lost 4 bases, J lost 6 bases, and 3 bases stayed unmatched. CDR3 length equals 13 residues. Germline CDR1 reads SGHVS; CDR2 reads FNYEAQ. CDR3 loop: CASSSRTGDGYTF. In DNA form, the CDR3 reads TGTGCCAGCAGCTCTCGGACAGGGGATGGCTACACCTTC.

The V gene is TRBV23-1, the J gene TRBJ1-1; 7 nucleotides agree with TRBD1. TRBV23-1 is an open reading frame, and its role is uncertain. CDR3 length: 16 residues. With 0 bases clipped from V and 0 bases from J, the junction kept 4 bases outside the gene matches. Here the CDR3 reads CASSQSQGQMNTEAFF. For the CDR3, the DNA is TGCGCCAGCAGTCAATCCCAGGGACAGATGAACACTGAAGCTTTCTTT.

The chain has TRBV4-3 and TRBJ2-5, with TRBD2 matching over 10 bases. The DNA end is a closer match to TRBJ2-7, so the J assignment may be wrong. Germline-derived CDR1 and CDR2 are LGHNA and YSLEER. The CDR3 runs to 15 residues. The CDR3 nucleotides read TGCGCCAGCAGCCAATTCCTAGCGGGAGTTGGCGAGCAGTACTTC. Its protein is CASSQFLAGVGEQYF.

The chain has TRBV7-2 and TRBJ1-6; D possibly corresponds to TRBD1 (6 bases). Trimming removed 2 bases at V and 6 bases at J, with 14 bases between. This CDR3 is built from 16 residues. Looked up from germline, CDR1 is SGHTA and CDR2 is FQGNSA. CDR3 residues: CASSLNGQIFNSPLHF. CDR3 bases: TGTGCCAGCAGCTTAAATGGACAGATTTTTAATTCACCCCTCCACTTT.

This chain connects TRBV19 to TRBJ2-5; 9 bases agree with TRBD2. The J segment lost 2 bases and the V segment lost 3 bases, leaving 7 bases of the junction unmatched. In germline, CDR1 is LNHDA, CDR2 SQIVND (reference sequence). The CDR3 is 16 residues long. The CDR3 region is CASSIVSGRPQETQYF. In nucleotides, the CDR3 is TGTGCCAGTAGTATCGTAAGCGGGAGGCCACAAGAGACCCAGTACTTC. The full variable domain, with the rest looked up from reference TRBV19 and TRBJ2-5, is DGGITQSPKYLFRKEGQNVTLSCEQNLNHDAMYWYRQDPGQGLRLIYYSQIVNDFQKGDIAEGYSVSREKKESFPLTVTSAQKNPTAFYLCASSIVSGRPQETQYFGPGTRLLVL.

The chain has TRBV7-2 and TRBJ2-5, with 7 bases lining up with TRBD2. This CDR3 comprises 14 residues. After removal of 4 bases from V and 7 bases from J, the junction contained 9 bases not matched to a gene. Germline CDR1 SGHTA, CDR2 FQGNSA. The CDR3 loop is CASSYDRGVGTQYF. In DNA form, the CDR3 reads TGTGCCAGCAGCTACGATCGGGGGGTGGGGACCCAGTACTTC.

The chain carries TRBV19 and TRBJ2-5; 10 bases are a match to TRBD1. V gave up 5 bases and J gave up 11 bases; unmatched junction bases: 11. The germline gives CDR1 LNHDA, CDR2 SQIVND (reference sequence). This CDR3 is 14 amino acids long. CDR3 amino acids: CASSPRQGAGEQYF. The CDR3 DNA follows: TGTGCCAGTAGTCCCCGACAGGGGGCAGGGGAGCAGTACTTC.

J is TRBJ1-2 and V is TRBV19; 7 nucleotides align to TRBD1. J gave up 5 bases and V 3 bases, and 9 bases lay outside the gene matches. Germline V gene data show CDR1 as LNHDA and CDR2 as SQIVND (reference sequence). The length of the CDR3 is 15 residues. The CDR3 DNA follows: TGTGCCAGTAGTATGCCCTCCGGGACAGTATATGGCTACACCTTC. Translating gives CASSMPSGTVYGYTF. Drawing the rest from reference TRBV19 and TRBJ1-2, the complete variable domain is DGGITQSPKYLFRKEGQNVTLSCEQNLNHDAMYWYRQDPGQGLRLIYYSQIVNDFQKGDIAEGYSVSREKKESFPLTVTSAQKNPTAFYLCASSMPSGTVYGYTFGSGTRLTVV.